Below are 15 T cell receptor beta chains sequenced from a single sample in a study of T cell responses to AZD1222 COVID-19 vaccine. Using immunoSEQ multiplex PCR, the repertoire was profiled, and TCRdb retains in-frame clones only, with some absent. Here the sample spans some 81,000 clones, about 90% being singletons. The starting material was peripheral blood, obtained 28 days after the second AZD1222 dose. The receptors were sampled from an adult who received the AZD1222 COVID-19 vaccine.

The V gene is TRBV11-3, the J gene TRBJ2-7; weak D call: TRBD2 (6 bases). Germline V CDR1 and CDR2: SGHNT, YENEEA. The CDR3 is 13 residues long. Trimming removed 3 bases from V and 1 base from J, with 7 bases in between. CDR3 residues: CASSLGGSYEQYF. Here the CDR3 DNA reads TGTGCCAGCAGCTTGGGAGGTTCCTACGAGCAGTACTTC.

The V call is TRBV28, the J call TRBJ2-7; maybe TRBD1 (6 bases). Deletions cut 6 bases from V and 4 bases from J, with 16 bases between. CDR3 size: 14 residues. Germline assignment: CDR1 MDHEN and CDR2 SYDVKM. The CDR3 bases are TGTGCCAGCAGCCCCGGGACACGGACTTACGAGCAGTACTTC. Its translation: CASSPGTRTYEQYF.

V usage is TRBV10-3 and J usage is TRBJ1-5; TRBD1 matches 8 bases. The CDR3 totals 14 residues. Unmatched junction bases numbered 4, after V lost 3 bases and J lost 6 bases. Germline V gene data show CDR1 as ENHRY and CDR2 as SYGVKD. In DNA, the CDR3 is TGTGCCATCAGTGAAGCGACAGGGGCTCAGCCCCAGCATTTT. It encodes CAISEATGAQPQHF.

The chain uses TRBV24-1 and TRBJ1-4, with D hard to call. CDR1 and CDR2 (germline): KGHDR, SFDVKD. V lost 4 bases and J 4 bases, leaving 6 bases between the germline ends. This CDR3 region has 13 residues. CDR3 residues: CATSDGNNEKLFF. DNA for the CDR3: TGTGCCACCAGTGACGGTAATAATGAAAAACTGTTTTTT.

The CDR3 DNA sequence: TGTGCCAGCAGCCAAAACGTGGGTAGAATCACTGGGGCCAACGTCCTGACTTTC. This translates into CASSQNVGRITGANVLTF. The chain uses TRBV5-6 and TRBJ2-6; no reliable D call. Trimming pared 4 bases from V and 2 bases from J, leaving 19 bases between. Germline lookup yields CDR1 SGHDT and CDR2 YYEEEE. The CDR3 is made up of 18 amino acids.

This chain links TRBV14 with TRBJ2-7; 7 bases align to TRBD1. With V trimmed by 5 bases and J by 2 bases, 15 bases remained unmatched. This CDR3 spans 17 amino acids. Germline CDR1 reads SGHDN; CDR2 reads FVKESK. The CDR3: CASSEVRRTGLTYEQYF. CDR3 nucleotide sequence: TGTGCCAGCAGCGAGGTGAGGAGGACAGGACTGACCTACGAGCAGTACTTC.

The V and J genes are TRBV10-3 and TRBJ1-1; D not resolved. Trimming took 6 bases from V and 4 from J, leaving 12 bases between them. The CDR3 has 13 residues. Germline-derived CDR1 and CDR2 are ENHRY and SYGVKD. This CDR3 is CAIRPDLSTEAFF. DNA of the CDR3: TGTGCCATCAGACCAGATTTATCCACTGAAGCTTTCTTT.

This chain uses TRBV11-1 with TRBJ1-1; 7 bases align to TRBD1. V lost 5 bases to trimming and J lost 4 bases; unmatched junction nucleotides: 10. The CDR3 is 15 residues long. The germline CDR1 and CDR2 sequences are SGHAT and FQDESV (reference sequence). The CDR3 nucleotides read TGTGCCAGCAGCCCGCCTTATACAGGGGCCACTGAAGCTTTCTTT. Translation gives CASSPPYTGATEAFF.

The chain joins TRBV6-5 to TRBJ1-6; perhaps TRBD1 as D (6 bases). The CDR3 has 15 residues. In germline, CDR1 is MNHEY, CDR2 SVGAGI. V was shortened by 5 bases and J by 14 bases, with 22 bases between the two germline ends. CDR3 protein: CASSPWTVPKGTLHF. DNA of the CDR3: TGTGCCAGCAGTCCCTGGACAGTGCCCAAAGGGACCCTCCACTTT.

This clone was picked up a small number of times. The V call is TRBV27, the J call TRBJ1-1; a weak D match, TRBD1 (6 bases). Germline V gives CDR1 MNHEY, CDR2 SMNVEV (reference sequence). The CDR3 consists of 14 residues. Trimming stripped 5 bases from V and 0 bases from J, with 10 bases between. Here the CDR3 DNA reads TGTGCCAGCAGTGTACAGGGATTGAACACTGAAGCTTTCTTT. It specifies CASSVQGLNTEAFF.

The chain has TRBV6-6 and TRBJ1-4; a weak D match, TRBD1 (5 bases). CDR1 and CDR2 (germline): MNHNY, SVGAGI (reference sequence). V dropped 6 bases and J dropped 11 bases, with 13 bases sitting between them. There are 12 residues in the CDR3. CDR3 amino acids: CASSQGISKLFF. CDR3 nucleotides: TGTGCCAGCAGCCAGGGAATCTCGAAACTGTTTTTT.

J is TRBJ2-7 and V is TRBV5-1; D is possibly TRBD1 (6 bases). The CDR3 length is 14 residues. Per germline, CDR1 SGHRS and CDR2 YFSETQ. V dropped 0 bases and J dropped 0 bases, with 7 bases sitting between them. CDR3 nucleotide sequence: TGCGCCAGCAGCTTGGTGGACAGCTCCTACGAGCAGTACTTC. This encodes CASSLVDSSYEQYF.

This clone was counted a few times. The chain links TRBV28 to TRBJ1-5, with a possible D match to TRBD1 (6 bases). V lost 5 bases to trimming and J lost 5 bases, with 25 bases between them. CDR1 is MDHEN and CDR2 is SYDVKM in the germline V gene. The CDR3 sequence is 18 residues long. The CDR3 loop reads CASSPTTGLGSIDQPQHF. The CDR3 bases are TGTGCCAGCAGTCCCACCACAGGGTTGGGGTCTATCGATCAGCCCCAGCATTTT.

J is TRBJ2-2 and V is TRBV11-2, with 12 nucleotides matching TRBD2. V was clipped by 3 bases and J by 6 bases; unmatched bases: 11. Germline assignment: CDR1 SGHAT and CDR2 FQNNGV. CDR3 length: 18 residues. The CDR3 DNA follows: TGTGCCAGCAGCTTCCAAAATCTAGCGGGAGGGCCGTCCGGGGAGCTGTTTTTT. Its translation is CASSFQNLAGGPSGELFF.

In the case of this clone: The sample contains more than one DNA sequence encoding this CDR3. This sequence joins TRBV6-5 and TRBJ2-1, with D unclear. This CDR3 is 11 amino acids long. Germline loops: CDR1 MNHEY, CDR2 SVGAGI. V lost 6 bases and J lost 7, with 7 bases in between. CDR3 sequence reads: CASSYRNEQFF. CDR3 bases: TGTGCCAGCAGCTACAGAAATGAGCAGTTCTTC.